This paragraph covers one TCR beta chain sequence. Its antigen is undetermined. This specimen comes from a study of graft-versus-host responses after intestinal transplantation. The study, taken as a whole, reports: When patients had graft-donor T cell macrochimerism, their allografts held high graft-versus-host to host-versus-graft clonal ratios. The highest levels of circulating GvH clones went along with early declines in HvG clones after transplant. Ileal or blood samples showed some GvH clones first, and such clones were also found in recipient marrow.

TCRdb's table, derived via immunoSEQ multiplex PCR, lists solely in-frame clones and lacks some. The table includes tens of thousands of clones, roughly 95% detected once. The receptor comes from a human donor who was the organ donor for an intestinal transplant. This specimen was unstimulated CD8+ T cells sorted from spleen or lymph node cells, taken before transplant.

The CDR3 loop is CASSSDRGGETQYF. In DNA form, the CDR3 reads TGTGCCAGCAGCTCCGACAGGGGCGGGGAGACCCAGTACTTC. This rearrangement joins TRBV7-9 to TRBJ2-5, with TRBD1 identical over 8 bases. The CDR3 sequence is 14 residues long. CDR1 is SEHNR, CDR2 FQNEAQ, per germline (reference sequence). V shed 4 bases, J shed 5 bases, and the junction held 6 bases outside the gene matches.